This T cell receptor beta chain was obtained from a study of control samples from healthy donors and cancer patients. Clones were read by immunoSEQ multiplex PCR, and TCRdb kept only the in-frame ones, dropping some. Of approximately 220,000 clones detected, about 94% appear once; the ten largest clones hold approximately 1.5%. This TCR was sampled from a man aged 45-65 years in good health. Sequencing used blood.

The CDR3 here is CASSPTATNEKLFF. Here the CDR3 DNA reads TGTGCCAGCAGCCCGACAGCAACTAATGAAAAACTGTTTTTT. The chain recombines TRBV5-5 with TRBJ1-4, with D perhaps TRBD1 (5 bases). Trimming cost V 4 bases and J 0 bases, with 7 bases left between them. The CDR3 consists of 14 residues. The germline V gene has CDR1 SGHKS and CDR2 YYEKEE (reference sequence).